This TCR beta chain was captured by sequencing in a study of neurological immune-mediated disorders. Study-wide results and caveats: CDR3 amino acid sequences found in expanded clones were never shared across subjects, suggesting private repertoires in all groups.

For this clonotype: Its antigen is unknown. An end of the junction does not agree with germline; a read error may underlie this.

Documented time point: technical triplicate 1. Germline V CDR1 and CDR2: SQVTM, ANQGSEA. The CDR3 has 14 residues. The making of cDNA relied on 5'RACE with 10-nucleotide random UMIs. Using its own MiXCR run on the 5' RACE reads, TCRdb lists one record per CDR3 protein. The sample consists of tens of thousands of distinct CDR3 sequences, 8.5% to 14% of them appearing once. The sequence derives from a man between 60 and 75 years old with HTLV-1-associated myelopathy (HAM/TSP). V usage is TRBV29-1 and J usage is TRBJ2-1; D unresolved. The sequenced sample consisted of PBMCs. In DNA, the CDR3 is TGCAGCGTTAAAACGTCGCCCAACGACGGTGAGCATTTCTTC. It yields the protein CSVKTSPNDGEHFF.